These 4 T cell receptor beta chains share one sample of origin, sequenced in a study of T cell therapy after organ transplantation. The assay was immunoSEQ multiplex PCR, and TCRdb's table has in-frame clones only and misses some. The table has just under 20,000 clones, approximately 85% seen once. Stated time point: 4-8 weeks after completion of therapy. These receptors are not linked to any known antigen. The sample here was CD8+ T cells from blood, taken after autologous CMV-specific T cell therapy. Receptors were obtained from a human patient who had received a solid organ transplant and had CMV disease. The graft donor may have contributed some T cells.

This chain uses TRBV7-6 with TRBJ2-7, with TRBD1 matching 11 bases. This CDR3 has 17 amino acids. Trimming at V came to 1 base and at J to 5 bases, leaving 10 bases not matched to a gene. CDR1 is SGHVS and CDR2 is FNYEAQ in the germline V gene. DNA of the CDR3: TGTGCCAGCAGCTTAGTAGAGAGGACAGGGGGCTTCCACGAGCAGTACTTC. It is translated as CASSLVERTGGFHEQYF.

The chain joins TRBV7-9 to TRBJ1-1; 8 positions agree with TRBD1. Unmatched junction bases numbered 5, after V lost 0 bases and J lost 8 bases. This CDR3 comprises 14 residues. The germline V gene encodes CDR1 SEHNR and CDR2 FQNEAQ (reference sequence). The CDR3 nucleotides are TGTGCCAGCAGCTTAGCGGGCAGGGGGCGCGAAGCTTTCTTT. Protein sequence: CASSLAGRGREAFF.

The rearrangement uses TRBV10-1 and TRBJ2-7, with D perhaps assigned TRBD1 or TRBD2 (5 bases each). Germline V gene data show CDR1 as WNHNN and CDR2 as SYGVQD (reference sequence). The V gene lost 3 bases and the J gene lost 2 bases, with 11 bases spanning the gap. The CDR3 totals 14 residues. The CDR3 sequence: CASSEGTRPYEQYF. The CDR3 DNA follows: TGCGCCAGCAGTGAAGGGACCCGCCCCTACGAGCAGTACTTC.

By share, this clone ranks as medium-sized. This chain joins TRBV10-2 and TRBJ2-1; 10 bases line up with TRBD2. After removal of 10 bases from V and 11 bases from J, the junction contained 11 bases not matched to a gene. The CDR3 has 13 amino acids. The V gene's germline CDR1 is WSHSY and CDR2 SAAADI. In DNA form, the CDR3 reads TGCGCCACCGAACCGGGACTAGCGCTTCAGCAGTTCTTC. Protein product: CATEPGLALQQFF.